This T cell receptor beta chain was identified in a study of T cell repertoires in cytomegalovirus infection. As for the study in general: Shared public TCR beta signatures pointed to both CMV infection and a matching HLA type. General observations from the study: The cumulative frequency of public TCR beta families distinguished individuals who carried CMV together with the relevant HLA. Across the ex vivo response, the dominant clonotypes were HLA-C-restricted CMV-specific TCR beta clonotypes.

From the reads, TCRdb called clonotypes with MiXCR, one entry per CDR3 protein. The sample contains just under 300,000 distinct CDR3 sequences, roughly 9.3% of which appear only once. Germline CDR1 is KGHDR and CDR2 is SFDVKD. The CDR3 has 12 residues. Deletions cut 3 bases from V and 5 bases from J, with 6 bases between. This clonotype was observed at least ten times. Antigen: not known. This sequence was found in a human donor in good health (CMV status not recorded). Some clones in this sample may be carry-over from other donors' samples. The sample consisted of PBMCs. The chain links TRBV24-1 to TRBJ2-5; the D is unclear. The chain's CDR3 is CATSDIGETQYF. The DNA of the CDR3 is TGTGCCACCAGTGATATCGGCGAGACCCAGTACTTC.